This is a list of T cell receptor beta chains from one sample in a study of CD8 T cells in ankylosing spondylitis. TCRdb processed the 5' RACE reads anew with MiXCR; each CDR3 protein has one entry. The table has some 46,000 distinct CDR3 sequences, 11% seen once. Specimen: blood, either unsorted or a sorted T cell fraction (not recorded which). The source of these receptors is a male donor with ankylosing spondylitis or in good health (not recorded which). Each CDR3 is given with its conserved first and last residue. Each record gives: clone size, J gene, D gene, V gene, CDR3 protein, CDR3 DNA. D genes are given only for firm matches. Clone sizes are given selectively: once, few, many, or a class where the clone is expanded.

many,TRBJ2-2,-,TRBV20-1,CSASPLGGPANTGELFF,TGCAGTGCTAGCCCCCTGGGGGGTCCCGCGAACACCGGGGAGCTGTTTTTT
many,TRBJ2-7,TRBD2,TRBV7-2,CASSLEGTSGSYEQYF,TGTGCCAGCAGCTTAGAGGGGACTAGCGGGTCCTACGAGCAGTACTTC
medium-sized,TRBJ2-2,-,TRBV29-1,CSVGSAVTGELFF,TGCAGCGTTGGCTCGGCCGTCACCGGGGAGCTGTTTTTT
-,TRBJ1-2,TRBD1,TRBV7-8,CASSLGTGLDGYTF,TGTGCCAGCAGCTTAGGGACAGGGCTGGACGGCTACACCTTC
-,TRBJ2-7,TRBD1,TRBV5-1,CASSKTGGSYEQYF,TGCGCCAGCAGCAAGACAGGGGGCTCCTACGAGCAGTACTTC
many,TRBJ1-1,-,TRBV15,CATSTPGRGTPEAFF,TGTGCCACCAGCACCCCTGGGAGGGGTACCCCTGAAGCTTTCTTT
-,TRBJ2-7,TRBD2,TRBV29-1,CNVERGGDEQYF,TGCAACGTTGAACGGGGAGGGGACGAGCAGTACTTC
many,TRBJ1-1,TRBD1,TRBV5-1,CASSQTGGNTEAFF,TGCGCCAGCAGCCAGACAGGGGGGAACACTGAAGCTTTCTTT
many,TRBJ1-6,-,TRBV2,CASKGRGSPLHF,TGTGCCAGCAAGGGCAGGGGTTCACCCCTCCACTTT
many,TRBJ1-1,-,TRBV6-1,CASSIQPSNTEAFF,TGTGCCAGCAGTATTCAGCCCTCGAACACTGAAGCTTTCTTT
many,TRBJ1-2,-,TRBV12-3/TRBV12-4,CASSQGSANYGYTF,TGTGCCAGCAGTCAGGGGTCCGCTAACTATGGCTACACCTTC
many,TRBJ1-2,-,TRBV20-1,CSVGDGYGYTF,TGCAGTGTAGGGGACGGCTATGGCTACACCTTC
-,TRBJ2-7,-,TRBV11-3,CASSSGQGYEQYF,TGTGCCAGCAGCTCGGGACAAGGCTACGAGCAGTACTTC
-,TRBJ2-1,TRBD1,TRBV20-1,CSASPGQGFWNEQFF,TGCAGTGCTTCACCGGGACAGGGGTTTTGGAATGAGCAGTTCTTC
many,TRBJ2-3,TRBD2,TRBV3-1,CASSQGLLAGGLPQYF,TGTGCCAGCAGCCAAGGTTTACTAGCGGGGGGGCTGCCGCAGTATTTT
few,TRBJ2-3,-,TRBV7-2,CASSWAGASTDTQYF,TGTGCCAGCAGCTGGGCTGGAGCTAGCACAGATACGCAGTATTTT
many,TRBJ1-3,-,TRBV6-5,CASSYSYRGGNTIYF,TGTGCCAGCAGTTACTCGTATAGGGGTGGAAACACCATATATTTT
many,TRBJ2-3,-,TRBV5-1,CASSFGRDTGGTDTQYF,TGCGCCAGCAGCTTCGGAAGGGACACCGGGGGCACAGATACGCAGTATTTT
many,TRBJ2-7,TRBD1,TRBV5-6,CASSRDRAYEQYF,TGTGCCAGCAGTCGAGACAGGGCCTACGAGCAGTACTTC
few,TRBJ1-4,-,TRBV28,CASRRTGRVEKLFF,TGTGCCAGCAGGCGAACAGGTCGTGTTGAAAAACTGTTTTTT
many,TRBJ1-2,-,TRBV12-3/TRBV12-4,CASSLRAAYGYTF,TGTGCCAGCAGTTTAAGGGCAGCCTATGGCTACACCTTC
many,TRBJ2-2,TRBD1,TRBV10-3,CASYSTGENTGELFF,TGTGCCAGCTATTCGACAGGGGAGAACACCGGGGAGCTGTTTTTT
many,TRBJ1-4,TRBD1,TRBV3-1,CASSQDLGGGNEKLFF,TGTGCCAGCAGCCAAGATCTAGGGGGCGGTAATGAAAAACTGTTTTTT
-,TRBJ2-2,-,TRBV10-3,CAISGATNTGELFF,TGTGCCATCAGTGGTGCAACGAACACCGGGGAGCTGTTTTTT
many,TRBJ1-1,TRBD1,TRBV12-3/TRBV12-4,CASSLAGTGSIPEAFF,TGTGCCAGCAGTTTAGCCGGGACAGGGTCTATTCCTGAAGCTTTCTTT
few,TRBJ1-1,TRBD1,TRBV30,CAWRYRGLDTEAFF,TGTGCCTGGAGATACAGGGGTTTGGACACTGAAGCTTTCTTT
medium-sized,TRBJ2-3,-,TRBV6-6,CASSWTASDTQYF,TGTGCCAGCAGTTGGACCGCTTCAGATACGCAGTATTTC
-,TRBJ1-5,-,TRBV7-8,CASSLVNRAGNQPQHF,TGTGCCAGCAGCTTAGTGAATCGAGCGGGCAATCAGCCCCAGCATTTT
few,TRBJ1-5,-,TRBV15,CATSRDVVRGSQPQHF,TGTGCCACCAGCAGAGATGTGGTAAGGGGATCGCAGCCCCAGCATTTT
medium-sized,TRBJ2-1,TRBD2,TRBV20-1,CSAKRLRGGRLNEQFF,TGCAGTGCAAAAAGGCTGCGGGGGGGCCGGCTGAATGAGCAGTTCTTC
-,TRBJ2-5,-,TRBV11-3,CASSLVGRETQYF,TGTGCCAGCAGCTTAGTAGGTCGAGAGACCCAGTACTTC
-,TRBJ2-5,-,TRBV5-6,CASKGTYVPQYF,TGTGCCAGCAAGGGCACGTATGTGCCCCAGTACTTC
many,TRBJ2-1,-,TRBV12-3/TRBV12-4,CASSLQGIGEQFF,TGTGCCAGCAGTTTACAGGGGATTGGGGAGCAGTTCTTC
-,TRBJ2-3,TRBD2,TRBV2,CASSGLAARGDTQYF,TGTGCCAGCAGTGGCCTAGCGGCGCGTGGGGATACGCAGTATTTT
many,TRBJ1-5,-,TRBV5-1,CASSLDINQPQHF,TGCGCCAGCAGCTTGGATATTAATCAGCCCCAGCATTTT
many,TRBJ2-7,-,TRBV29-1,CSVEATGTVADYEQYF,TGCAGCGTTGAGGCAACCGGGACCGTCGCCGACTACGAGCAGTACTTC
-,TRBJ2-7,-,TRBV7-9,CAGSPSSYEQYF,TGTGCCGGCAGCCCCTCGTCCTACGAGCAGTACTTC
few,TRBJ1-1,-,TRBV4-1,CASSQGPGRTEAFF,TGCGCCAGCAGCCAAGGGCCAGGGAGGACTGAAGCTTTCTTT
many,TRBJ1-5,-,TRBV28,CASSRPDRNQPQHF,TGTGCCAGCAGCAGGCCAGACCGGAATCAGCCCCAGCATTTT
many,TRBJ2-7,TRBD2,TRBV2,CASSALAGSYEQYF,TGTGCCAGCAGTGCCCTAGCGGGGTCTTACGAGCAGTACTTC
many,TRBJ2-1,TRBD1,TRBV6-4,CASRPGQGYNEQFF,TGTGCCAGCAGACCGGGACAGGGTTATAATGAGCAGTTCTTC
many,TRBJ2-5,TRBD2,TRBV27,CASSLLAGYQETQYF,TGTGCCAGCAGTTTATTAGCGGGGTACCAAGAGACCCAGTACTTC
many,TRBJ2-1,-,TRBV28,CASSFLGIKQFF,TGTGCCAGCAGTTTTCTAGGAATCAAGCAGTTCTTC
few,TRBJ2-5,TRBD2,TRBV6-1,CASRQAGGPRQETQYF,TGTGCCAGCAGACAAGCGGGGGGGCCGAGGCAAGAGACCCAGTACTTC
many,TRBJ1-2,-,TRBV5-1,CASSLGGYDYTF,TGCGCCAGCAGCTTGGGGGGTTACGACTACACCTTC
many,TRBJ2-4,TRBD2,TRBV29-1,CSVGTSGGDIQYF,TGCAGCGTGGGGACTAGCGGGGGGGACATTCAGTACTTC
few,TRBJ2-7,-,TRBV28,CASSLSGIGGLYEQYF,TGTGCCAGCAGTCTCTCTGGAATTGGGGGCCTGTACGAGCAGTACTTC
medium-sized,TRBJ1-6,-,TRBV5-1,CASSLEGLDSPLHF,TGCGCCAGCAGCTTGGAGGGGCTCGATTCACCCCTCCACTTT
few,TRBJ1-4,TRBD1,TRBV6-6,CASSDPGQGIREKLFF,TGTGCCAGCAGCGACCCAGGACAGGGAATACGGGAAAAACTGTTTTTT
many,TRBJ1-1,TRBD1,TRBV7-6,CASEAYLDRETEAFF,TGTGCCAGCGAAGCTTATCTCGACAGGGAGACTGAAGCTTTCTTT
many,TRBJ1-4,-,TRBV7-6,CASSPTGRLNEKLFF,TGTGCCAGCAGCCCTACAGGGAGACTCAATGAAAAACTGTTTTTT